Each of the 9 T cell receptor beta chains below was sequenced from the same sample in a study of cytomegalovirus exposure and HLA in healthy donors. PCR primers comprised 60 Vbeta and 13 Jbeta primers. Profiled with immunoSEQ multiplex PCR; TCRdb holds only in-frame clones, not every one. The top ten hold approximately 5.6% of the sample, which has just under 45,000 clones, approximately 47% seen once. Sequenced: PBMCs. The receptors derive from a man aged 55-75 years in good health and CMV-seronegative.

The chain uses TRBV10-2 and TRBJ2-3; 14 bases map to TRBD2. The V and J ends lost 2 bases and 3 bases, in that order; junction bases with no gene match: 1. The CDR3 runs 16 residues. Per the germline V gene, CDR1 is WSHSY and CDR2 is SAAADI. CDR3: CASSEGTSGRTDTQYF. Written as DNA, the CDR3 is TGCGCCAGCAGTGAGGGGACTAGCGGGAGAACAGATACGCAGTATTTT.

The chain carries TRBV7-8 and TRBJ1-1; 10 bases are a match to TRBD1. Per germline, CDR1 SGHVS and CDR2 FQNEAQ. With 7 bases clipped from V and 6 bases from J, the junction kept 11 bases outside the gene matches. The CDR3 contains 15 residues. DNA for the CDR3: TGTGCCAGCAAGAGGGACAGGGGCGGGAGGCCTGAAGCTTTCTTT. Its protein is CASKRDRGGRPEAFF.

This clone was seen only a few times. This rearrangement joins TRBV7-2 to TRBJ2-7; 9 nucleotides line up with TRBD1. V shed 6 bases, J shed 2 bases, and the junction held 5 bases outside the gene matches. Germline V gives CDR1 SGHTA, CDR2 FQGNSA. The CDR3 consists of 14 residues. The CDR3, as DNA: TGTGCCAGCAGGCGTGGACAGGGGACCTACGAGCAGTACTTC. Its translation: CASRRGQGTYEQYF.

This clone appeared a few times. The DNA for the CDR3 is TGCAGCGTTTTCTCTAGCGGGAGCTCCTACGAGCAGTACTTC. Its translation: CSVFSSGSSYEQYF. The V gene is TRBV29-1, the J gene TRBJ2-7; 10 nucleotides match TRBD2. Trimming at V came to 5 bases and at J to 0 bases, leaving 4 bases not matched to a gene. CDR1 and CDR2 (germline): SQVTM, ANQGSEA. This CDR3 comprises 14 residues.

The rearrangement links TRBV29-1 to TRBJ2-3; 7 bases agree with TRBD2. J lost 0 bases, V lost 5 bases, and 5 bases had no gene match. Germline loops: CDR1 SQVTM, CDR2 ANQGSEA. The CDR3 sequence is 14 residues long. CDR3 DNA sequence: TGCAGCGTTTCTAGCGGACATAGCACAGATACGCAGTATTTT. This sequence encodes CSVSSGHSTDTQYF.

This chain uses TRBV11-3 with TRBJ2-7, with 7 positions matching TRBD1. V lost 6 bases, J lost 6 bases, and 8 bases stayed unmatched. Germline V gene data show CDR1 as SGHNT and CDR2 as YENEEA. The CDR3 runs 13 residues. The CDR3 region has the DNA TGTGCCAGCAGAGCGCGACAGGGTGGCGAGCAGTACTTC. Protein: CASRARQGGEQYF. The variable domain in full, with the rest retrieved from reference TRBV11-3 and TRBJ2-7, is EAGVVQSPRYKIIEKKQPVAFWCNPISGHNTLYWYLQNLGQGPELLIRYENEEAVDDSQLPKDRFSAERLKGVDSTLKIQPAELGDSAVYLCASRARQGGEQYFGPGTRLTVT.

This sequence joins TRBV7-6 and TRBJ1-1; 9 bases agree with TRBD1. The CDR3 runs to 16 residues. Germline V CDR1 and CDR2: SGHVS, FNYEAQ. V gave up 5 bases and J gave up 4 bases; unmatched junction bases: 11. The CDR3 region is CASSPNIQGAGTEAFF. CDR3 coding DNA: TGTGCCAGCAGCCCCAACATACAGGGGGCTGGCACTGAAGCTTTCTTT.

V is TRBV7-2 and J is TRBJ1-4, with a possible D match to TRBD1 (5 bases). The CDR3 is 14 residues long. V was cut by 5 bases and J by 7 bases, with 14 bases left in between. Germline loops: CDR1 SGHTA, CDR2 FQGNSA. The CDR3: CASSAEGRGEKLFF. Written as DNA, the CDR3 is TGTGCCAGCAGCGCAGAAGGGAGGGGTGAAAAACTGTTTTTT.

The chain carries TRBV29-1 and TRBJ2-2, with TRBD1 matching over 7 bases. Per the germline V gene, CDR1 is SQVTM and CDR2 is ANQGSEA. This CDR3 has 17 amino acids. The V and J ends lost 6 bases and 2 bases, in that order; junction bases with no gene match: 15. Here the CDR3 DNA reads TGCAGCGTACAGGGCGGACCGGGACAGACAAACACCGGGGAGCTGTTTTTT. Encoded protein: CSVQGGPGQTNTGELFF.